This TCR beta chain was identified during a study of molecular identifiers for immune sequencing clone quantification. Study-wide background: Five portions were made in replicates from RNA of approximately 20,000 or 98,000 naive CD8 cells, and four underwent sequencing. Study-level results: Molecules of identical TCR sharing a barcode could underestimate highly expanded clone sizes.

This CDR3 is 14 amino acids long. Germline V gene data show CDR1 as LNHDA and CDR2 as SQIVND (reference sequence). The V and J ends lost 7 bases and 3 bases, in that order; junction bases with no gene match: 7. In preparing bulk TCR libraries, previously described methods and listed TCR primers were used. TCRdb re-called the PCR reads with MiXCR, one entry per CDR3 protein. The sample contains about 510,000 distinct CDR3 sequences, 25% of which appear only once. This clonotype was counted only a few times. Its target is unknown. When naive CD8 T cells were sorted, they were gated as CD8+CD4-CCR7+CD45RA+.

The sequence was obtained from a human donor in good health. Some libraries in this study had Jurkat cell RNA spiked in. Sequenced sample: naive CD8+ T cells from blood, with Jurkat cell RNA spiked in. This sample's subset: FACS-sorted CD8+CD4-CCR7+CD45RA+ naive T cells. V usage is TRBV19 and J usage is TRBJ2-7; TRBD1 agrees at 9 bases. In DNA, the CDR3 is TGTGCCAGTAAGAGTACAGGGGGCGGCTACGAGCAGTACTTC. This gives the protein CASKSTGGGYEQYF.